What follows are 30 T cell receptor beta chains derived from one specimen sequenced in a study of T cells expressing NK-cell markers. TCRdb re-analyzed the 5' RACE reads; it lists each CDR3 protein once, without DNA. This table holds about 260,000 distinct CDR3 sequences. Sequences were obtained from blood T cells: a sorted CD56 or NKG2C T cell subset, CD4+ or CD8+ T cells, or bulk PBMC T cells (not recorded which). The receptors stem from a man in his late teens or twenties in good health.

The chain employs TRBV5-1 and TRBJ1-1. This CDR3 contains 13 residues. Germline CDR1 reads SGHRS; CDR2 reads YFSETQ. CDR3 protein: CASSFMGFAEAFF.

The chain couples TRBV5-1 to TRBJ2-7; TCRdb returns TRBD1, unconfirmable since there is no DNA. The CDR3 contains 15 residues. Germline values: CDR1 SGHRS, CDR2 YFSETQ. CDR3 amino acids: CASSARRDSFNEQYF.

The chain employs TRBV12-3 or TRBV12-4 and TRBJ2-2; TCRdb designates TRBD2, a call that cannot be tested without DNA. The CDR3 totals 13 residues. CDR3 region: CAKRETNTGELFF.

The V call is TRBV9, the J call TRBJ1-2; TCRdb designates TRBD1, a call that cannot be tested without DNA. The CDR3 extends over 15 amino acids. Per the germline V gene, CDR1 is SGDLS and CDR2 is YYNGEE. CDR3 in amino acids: CASSVSPGEMDGYTF.

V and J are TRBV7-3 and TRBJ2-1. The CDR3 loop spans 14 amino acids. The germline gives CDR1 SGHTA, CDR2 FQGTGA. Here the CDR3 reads CASSLVGRNNEQFF.

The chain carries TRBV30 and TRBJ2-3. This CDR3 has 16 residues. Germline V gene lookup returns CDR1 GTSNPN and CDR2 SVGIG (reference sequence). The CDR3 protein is CAWSVSGRTGADTQYF.

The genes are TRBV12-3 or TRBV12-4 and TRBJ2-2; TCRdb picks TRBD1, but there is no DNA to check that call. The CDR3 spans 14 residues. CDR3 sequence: CASQDRGHTGELFF.

The chain's CDR3 is CASSLLHSGSGVVNEQFF. This chain joins TRBV11-2 and TRBJ2-1; TCRdb picks TRBD2, but there is no DNA to check that call. The germline CDR1 and CDR2 sequences are SGHAT and FQNNGV. The CDR3 runs to 18 residues.

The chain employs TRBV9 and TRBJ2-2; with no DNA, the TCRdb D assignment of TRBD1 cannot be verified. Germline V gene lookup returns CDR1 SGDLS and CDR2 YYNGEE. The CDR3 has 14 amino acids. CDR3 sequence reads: CASSATGGTGELFF.

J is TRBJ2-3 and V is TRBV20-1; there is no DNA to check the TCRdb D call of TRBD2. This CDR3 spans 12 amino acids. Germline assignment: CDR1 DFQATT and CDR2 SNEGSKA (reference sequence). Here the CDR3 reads CSPTSGADTQYF.

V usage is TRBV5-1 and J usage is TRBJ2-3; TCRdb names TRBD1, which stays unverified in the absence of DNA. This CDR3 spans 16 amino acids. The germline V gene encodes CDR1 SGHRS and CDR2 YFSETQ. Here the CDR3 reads CASSRGGGDVTDTQYF. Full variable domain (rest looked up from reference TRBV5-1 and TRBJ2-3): KAGVTQTPRYLIKTRGQQVTLSCSPISGHRSVSWYQQTPGQGLQFLFEYFSETQRNKGNFPGRFSGRQFSNSRSEMNVSTLELGDSALYLCASSRGGGDVTDTQYFGPGTRLTVL.

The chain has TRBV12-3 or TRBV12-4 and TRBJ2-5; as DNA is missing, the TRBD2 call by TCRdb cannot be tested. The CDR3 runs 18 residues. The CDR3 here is CASSQGLAGGPGQETQYF.

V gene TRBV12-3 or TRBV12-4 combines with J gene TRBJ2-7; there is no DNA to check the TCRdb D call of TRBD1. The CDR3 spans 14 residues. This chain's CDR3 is CASSLRAGSYEQYF.

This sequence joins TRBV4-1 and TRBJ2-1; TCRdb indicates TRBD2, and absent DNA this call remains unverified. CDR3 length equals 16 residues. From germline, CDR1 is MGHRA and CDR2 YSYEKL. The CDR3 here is CASSQFGGTSYNEQFF.

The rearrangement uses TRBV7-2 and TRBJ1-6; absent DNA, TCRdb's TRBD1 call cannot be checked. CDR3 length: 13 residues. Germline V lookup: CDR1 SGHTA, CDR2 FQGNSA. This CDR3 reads CASSLDRGSPLHF.

CDR3 region: CSVAGTGGNTEAFF. V is TRBV29-1 and J is TRBJ1-1; the D call of TRBD1 rests on TCRdb alone, since no DNA is present to check it. This CDR3 comprises 14 residues. Germline V gene data show CDR1 as SQVTM and CDR2 as ANQGSEA.

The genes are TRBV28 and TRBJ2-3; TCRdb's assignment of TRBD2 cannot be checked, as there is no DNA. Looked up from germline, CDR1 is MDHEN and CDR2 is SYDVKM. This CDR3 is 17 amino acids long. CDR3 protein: CASSWWAGGRSTDTQYF.

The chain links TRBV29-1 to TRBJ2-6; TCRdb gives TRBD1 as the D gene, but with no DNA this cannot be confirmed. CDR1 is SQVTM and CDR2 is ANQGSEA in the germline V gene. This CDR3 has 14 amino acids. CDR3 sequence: CSASDRAGANVLTF.

The CDR3 here is CATSAKRLAGFFNEQFF. This chain connects TRBV24-1 to TRBJ2-1; the D gene TCRdb calls, TRBD2, cannot be checked with no DNA. This CDR3 spans 17 amino acids. Germline CDR1 is KGHDR and CDR2 is SFDVKD.

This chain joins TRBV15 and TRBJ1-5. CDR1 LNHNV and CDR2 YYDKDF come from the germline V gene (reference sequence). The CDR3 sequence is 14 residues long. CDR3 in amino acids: CATSRVGSGQPQHF.

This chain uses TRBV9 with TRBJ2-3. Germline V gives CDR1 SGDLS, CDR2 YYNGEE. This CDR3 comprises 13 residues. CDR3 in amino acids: CASSVLRTDTQYF.

The CDR3 sequence: CASSQDASFREQFF. V and J are TRBV3-1 and TRBJ2-1; TCRdb names TRBD2, which stays unverified in the absence of DNA. CDR3 size: 14 residues. Germline lookup yields CDR1 LGHDT and CDR2 YNNKEL (reference sequence).

The CDR3 loop reads CASDRYTDTQYF. The chain uses TRBV11-2 and TRBJ2-3; TCRdb selects TRBD1, and the lack of DNA leaves this call unchecked. The germline V gene has CDR1 SGHAT and CDR2 FQNNGV. This CDR3 comprises 12 residues.

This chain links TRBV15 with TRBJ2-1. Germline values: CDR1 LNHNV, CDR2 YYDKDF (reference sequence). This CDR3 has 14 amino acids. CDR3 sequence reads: CATSRDSKDNEQFF. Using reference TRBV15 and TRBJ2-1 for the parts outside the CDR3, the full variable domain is DAMVIQNPRYQVTQFGKPVTLSCSQTLNHNVMYWYQQKSSQAPKLLFHYYDKDFNNEADTPDNFQSRRPNTSFCFLDIRSPGLGDTAMYLCATSRDSKDNEQFFGPGTRLTVL.

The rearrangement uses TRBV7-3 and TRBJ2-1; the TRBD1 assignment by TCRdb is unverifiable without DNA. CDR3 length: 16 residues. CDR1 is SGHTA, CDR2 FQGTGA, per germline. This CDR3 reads CASSLRGTGSYNEQFF.

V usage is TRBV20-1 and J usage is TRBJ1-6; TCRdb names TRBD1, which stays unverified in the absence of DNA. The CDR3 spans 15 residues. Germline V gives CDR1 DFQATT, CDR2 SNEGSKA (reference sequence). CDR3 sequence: CSARVGPLYNSPLHF.

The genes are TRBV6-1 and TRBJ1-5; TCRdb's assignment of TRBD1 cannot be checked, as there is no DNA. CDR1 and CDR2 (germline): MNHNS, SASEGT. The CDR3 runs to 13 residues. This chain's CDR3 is CASITTGGQPQHF.

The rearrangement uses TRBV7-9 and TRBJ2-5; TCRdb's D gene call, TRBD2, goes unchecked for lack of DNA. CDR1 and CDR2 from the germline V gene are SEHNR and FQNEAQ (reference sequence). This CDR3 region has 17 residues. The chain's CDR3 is CASSLRTGTVVDETQYF.

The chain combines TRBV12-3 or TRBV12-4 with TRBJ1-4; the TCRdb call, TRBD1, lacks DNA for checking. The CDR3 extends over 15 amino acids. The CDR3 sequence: CASSSRSGAPEKLFF.

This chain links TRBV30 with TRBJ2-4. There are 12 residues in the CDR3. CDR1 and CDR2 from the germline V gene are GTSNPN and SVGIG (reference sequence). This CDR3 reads CAWSGPTNIQYF.